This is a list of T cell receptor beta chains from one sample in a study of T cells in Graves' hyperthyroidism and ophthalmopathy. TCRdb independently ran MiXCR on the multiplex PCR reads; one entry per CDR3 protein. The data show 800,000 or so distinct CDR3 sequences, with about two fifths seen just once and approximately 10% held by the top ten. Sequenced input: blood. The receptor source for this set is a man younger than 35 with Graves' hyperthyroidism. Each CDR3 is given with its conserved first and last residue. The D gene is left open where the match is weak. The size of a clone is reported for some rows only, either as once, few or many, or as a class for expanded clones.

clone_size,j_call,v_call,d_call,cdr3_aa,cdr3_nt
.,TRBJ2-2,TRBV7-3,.,CASSFSRDTPGELFF,TGTGCCAGCAGCTTCTCCCGGGACACACCCGGGGAGCTGTTTTTT
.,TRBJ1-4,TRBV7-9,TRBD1,CASSLLGQGGKLFF,TGTGCCAGCAGCTTATTGGGACAGGGGGGAAAACTGTTTTTT
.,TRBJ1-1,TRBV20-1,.,CSARMGRDTEAFF,TGCAGTGCTAGAATGGGGCGGGACACTGAAGCTTTCTTT
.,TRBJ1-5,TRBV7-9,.,CASSWGLAEETQHF,TGTGCCAGCAGCTGGGGACTAGCGGAAGAGACCCAGCATTTT
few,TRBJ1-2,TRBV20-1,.,CSARDRANGGYGYTF,TGCAGTGCTAGAGATCGGGCGAATGGAGGGTATGGCTACACCTTC
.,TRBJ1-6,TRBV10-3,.,CAISYSGMNRNSPLHF,TGTGCCATCAGTTATTCAGGGATGAATCGAAATTCACCCCTCCACTTT
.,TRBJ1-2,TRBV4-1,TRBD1,CTSSQVQGGGYTF,TGCACCAGCAGCCAAGTACAGGGGGGTGGCTACACCTTC
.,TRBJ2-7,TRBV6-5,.,CASSRTELYEQYF,TGTGCCAGCAGCCGGACGGAACTCTACGAGCAGTACTTC
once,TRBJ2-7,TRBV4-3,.,CASGQEVGPGDEQYF,TGCGCCAGCGGCCAAGAGGTAGGGCCCGGGGACGAGCAGTACTTC
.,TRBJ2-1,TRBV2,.,CASSPGISQYNEQFF,TGTGCCAGCAGTCCTGGGATCTCCCAATACAATGAGCAGTTCTTC
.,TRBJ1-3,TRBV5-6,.,CASSQLQGSGNTIYF,TGTGCCAGCAGTCAACTCCAGGGGAGTGGAAACACCATATATTTT
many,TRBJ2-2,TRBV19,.,CASVGGTNTGELFF,TGTGCCAGTGTAGGCGGGACCAACACCGGGGAGCTGTTTTTT
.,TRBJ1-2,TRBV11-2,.,CASSQGVGVNYGYTF,TGTGCCAGCAGCCAAGGTGTGGGGGTTAACTATGGCTACACCTTC
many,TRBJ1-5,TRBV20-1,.,CSASLTNQPQHF,TGCAGTGCATCCCTTACCAATCAGCCCCAGCATTTT
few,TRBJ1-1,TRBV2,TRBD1,CASSMTGIMNTEAFF,TGTGCCAGCAGTATGACAGGGATCATGAACACTGAAGCTTTCTTT
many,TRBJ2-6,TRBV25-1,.,CASSGHLTGANVLTF,TGTGCCAGCAGTGGACACCTTACTGGGGCCAACGTCCTGACTTTC
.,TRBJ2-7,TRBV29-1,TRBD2,CSLVSLAGTYEQYF,TGCAGCTTAGTATCCCTAGCGGGGACCTACGAGCAGTACTTC
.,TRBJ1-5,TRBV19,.,CASTWTAGNQPQHF,TGTGCCAGTACCTGGACGGCTGGCAATCAGCCCCAGCATTTT
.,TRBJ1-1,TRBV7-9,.,CASSLTKLTGGISEAFF,TGTGCCAGCAGCCTTACTAAATTAACGGGGGGGATATCTGAAGCTTTCTTT
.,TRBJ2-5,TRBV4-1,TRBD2,CASSQVFGRGQETQYF,TGCGCCAGCAGCCAAGTCTTCGGGAGGGGCCAGGAGACCCAGTACTTC
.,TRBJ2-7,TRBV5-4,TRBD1,CASSHTGGGYEQYF,TGTGCCAGCAGTCATACAGGGGGCGGATACGAGCAGTACTTC
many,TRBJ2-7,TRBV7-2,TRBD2,CASSPSSGHYEQYF,TGTGCCAGCAGCCCATCTAGCGGCCACTACGAGCAGTACTTC
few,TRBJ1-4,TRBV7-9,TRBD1,CASSPGTGYEKLFF,TGTGCCAGCAGCCCCGGGACAGGCTATGAAAAACTGTTTTTT
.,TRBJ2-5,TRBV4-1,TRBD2,CASSPGLAGGAQETQYF,TGCGCCAGCAGCCCGGGACTAGCGGGAGGTGCTCAAGAGACCCAGTACTTC
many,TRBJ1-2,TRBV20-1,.,CSASLAGPSYGYTF,TGCAGTGCTAGTCTTGCAGGGCCCTCCTATGGCTACACCTTC
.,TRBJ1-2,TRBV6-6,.,CASDPGRNGYTF,TGTGCCAGCGACCCAGGGAGGAATGGCTACACCTTC
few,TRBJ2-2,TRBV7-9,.,CASTRGTGELFF,TGTGCCAGCACACGGGGCACCGGGGAGCTGTTTTTT
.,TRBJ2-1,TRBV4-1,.,CASSQVLNEQFF,TGCGCCAGCAGCCAAGTGTTAAATGAGCAGTTCTTC
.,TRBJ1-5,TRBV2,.,CASTGSGYQPQHF,TGTGCCAGCACTGGTTCCGGGTATCAGCCCCAGCATTTT
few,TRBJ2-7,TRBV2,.,CASRGRLNEQYF,TGTGCCAGCAGGGGCAGGCTCAACGAGCAGTACTTC
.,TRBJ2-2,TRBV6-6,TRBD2,CASTGTSGTGELFF,TGTGCCAGCACCGGGACTAGCGGCACCGGGGAGCTGTTTTTT
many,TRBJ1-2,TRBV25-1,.,CASSTGIFYYGYTF,TGTGCCAGCAGTACAGGGATTTTTTACTATGGCTACACCTTC
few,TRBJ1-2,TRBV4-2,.,CASSQVMANYGYTF,TGTGCCAGCAGCCAAGTAATGGCTAACTATGGCTACACCTTC
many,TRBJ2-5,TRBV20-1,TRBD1,CSAREQGATQYF,TGCAGTGCTAGAGAACAGGGGGCGACCCAGTACTTC
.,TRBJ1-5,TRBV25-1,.,CASSLKGIGHQPQHF,TGTGCCAGCAGTTTGAAGGGTATCGGTCATCAGCCCCAGCATTTT
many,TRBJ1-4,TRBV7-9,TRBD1,CASSSTGGADEKLFF,TGTGCCAGCAGCTCTACAGGGGGCGCGGATGAAAAACTGTTTTTT
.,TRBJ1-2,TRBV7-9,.,CASSQAPLEGRGYTF,TGCGCCAGCAGCCAAGCCCCATTGGAGGGAAGGGGCTACACCTTC
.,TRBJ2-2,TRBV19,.,CASNPATLRINTGELFF,TGTGCCAGTAACCCAGCTACACTACGAATAAACACCGGGGAGCTGTTTTTT
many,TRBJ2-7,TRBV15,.,CATSREGGTYEQYF,TGTGCCACCAGCAGAGAGGGCGGTACCTACGAGCAGTACTTC
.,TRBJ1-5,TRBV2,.,CASSVEGQPQHF,TGTGCCAGCAGCGTAGAGGGGCAGCCCCAGCATTTT
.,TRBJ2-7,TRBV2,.,CASSASAPSYEQYF,TGTGCCAGCAGTGCTAGTGCCCCCTCCTACGAGCAGTACTTC
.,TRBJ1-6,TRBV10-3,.,CASSHTRAGGSPLHF,TGTGCCAGCAGCCACACAAGGGCCGGTGGTTCACCCCTCCACTTT
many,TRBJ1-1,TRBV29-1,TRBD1,CSIDRTGNSNAFF,TGCAGCATTGATAGGACAGGTAATTCAAACGCTTTCTTT
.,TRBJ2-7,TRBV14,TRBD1,CASSLEYGGTGSYEQYF,TGTGCCAGCAGCTTAGAGTATGGCGGGACAGGGTCCTACGAGCAGTACTTC
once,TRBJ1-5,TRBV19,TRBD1,CASRQGTEGSKQPQHF,TGTGCCAGTAGACAGGGGACAGAAGGGAGCAAACAGCCCCAGCATTTT